This section outlines one T cell receptor (beta chain) sequence together with its context. Some clones are missing from TCRdb's copy, which holds only in-frame ones; the method was immunoSEQ multiplex PCR. Of some 1.4 million clones in the sample, around 95% were seen once. The record originates from a study of shared clonotypes between healthy human individuals. Germline V gene lookup returns CDR1 SGHNT and CDR2 YYREEE (reference sequence). The CDR3 has 15 residues. Trimming at V came to 3 bases and at J to 8 bases, leaving 7 bases not matched to a gene. V usage is TRBV5-4 and J usage is TRBJ1-4; 10 nucleotides agree with TRBD1. The sequenced sample consisted of naive CD4+ T cells sorted from blood. As to subset: CD45RA+ positively selected. This sequence was found in a man younger than 45 in good health. The CDR3 region is CASSWDRGKGEKLFF. The DNA of the CDR3 is TGTGCCAGCAGCTGGGACAGGGGTAAGGGAGAAAAACTGTTTTTT.